This T cell receptor (beta chain) came from a study of spatial heterogeneity in lung cancer. Points from the study as a whole: Expanded intratumoral alpha and beta TCR counts tracked tumor mutation counts.

In its sample, this clonotype was seen many times. Its antigen is as yet unknown. This CDR3 has 13 amino acids. Germline CDR1 and CDR2: SGHTA and FQGNSA. V was pared by 0 bases and J by 7 bases, with 7 bases between. Noted time point: sample taken at primary tumor resection. In each case, whole RNA from tumor, nontumor lung or frozen PBMC was sequenced unsorted. TCRdb re-derived calls from the 5' RACE reads in MiXCR, one entry per CDR3 protein. This sample yields over 3,000 distinct CDR3 sequences, of which roughly 8.3% are seen a single time; 15% to 17% belongs to the top ten. V and J are TRBV7-2 and TRBJ2-4, with D perhaps matching TRBD1 (5 bases). The sequences come from lung tumor tissue, collected at surgery. The TCR comes from a male donor with early-stage non-small cell lung cancer. The CDR3 spells CASSLAWGNIQYF. CDR3 sequence (DNA): TGTGCCAGCAGCTTAGCTTGGGGCAACATTCAGTACTTC.